Each of the 6 T cell receptor beta chains below was sequenced from the same sample in a study of Graves' ophthalmopathy and Graves' hyperthyroidism. For repertoire sequencing, the TCR beta CDR3 regions were amplified from RNA transcripts. HTBI primers primed a first-round RT-PCR, and a second-round multiplex PCR followed. TCRdb re-called the multiplex PCR reads through MiXCR, storing one row per CDR3 protein. Of around 1.1 million distinct CDR3 sequences listed, 35% to 40% are singletons. Specimen: peripheral blood or thyroid tissue (not recorded which). These receptors were collected from an adult man with Graves' hyperthyroidism.

The chain couples TRBV7-9 to TRBJ2-6, with D possibly being TRBD2 (7 bases). V lost 4 bases, J lost 0 bases, and 25 bases lay in between. Germline assignment: CDR1 SEHNR and CDR2 FQNEAQ (reference sequence). The CDR3 extends over 21 amino acids. The chain's CDR3 is CASSSLDLKGGASSGANVLTF. In DNA form, the CDR3 reads TGTGCCAGCAGCTCGTTAGACCTGAAGGGGGGGGCCAGCTCTGGGGCCAACGTCCTGACTTTC.

This clonotype was found many times. The rearrangement links TRBV7-9 to TRBJ2-7; 10 bases agree with TRBD2. Unmatched junction bases numbered 7, after V lost 2 bases and J lost 6 bases. The CDR3 is made up of 15 amino acids. Germline loops: CDR1 SEHNR, CDR2 FQNEAQ (reference sequence). The CDR3 spells CASSLQGLALTEQYF. The CDR3, as DNA: TGTGCCAGCAGCTTACAGGGACTAGCGCTAACCGAGCAGTACTTC.

This sequence joins TRBV5-1 and TRBJ2-2; 10 bases line up with TRBD1. V gave up 4 bases and J gave up 6 bases; unmatched junction bases: 9. Germline CDR1 reads SGHRS; CDR2 reads YFSETQ. The CDR3 consists of 16 residues. CDR3 nucleotide sequence: TGCGCCAGCAGCCGGACAGGGGGTGACCGGTCCGGGGAGCTGTTTTTT. This sequence encodes CASSRTGGDRSGELFF. Combining the CDR3 with reference TRBV5-1 and TRBJ2-2 gives the whole variable domain KAGVTQTPRYLIKTRGQQVTLSCSPISGHRSVSWYQQTPGQGLQFLFEYFSETQRNKGNFPGRFSGRQFSNSRSEMNVSTLELGDSALYLCASSRTGGDRSGELFFGEGSRLTVL.

This clonotype appeared a few times. The V gene is TRBV6-6, the J gene TRBJ1-5; D is unresolved. CDR1 MNHNY and CDR2 SVGAGI come from the germline V gene (reference sequence). This CDR3 region has 13 residues. V lost 5 bases and J 6 bases, leaving 11 bases between the germline ends. CDR3 region: CASSQEKPQPQHF. CDR3 nucleotides: TGTGCCAGCAGTCAGGAGAAGCCTCAGCCCCAGCATTTT.

This clonotype was seen just once. The chain links TRBV10-2 to TRBJ1-1; D gene uncertain. CDR1 is WSHSY, CDR2 SAAADI, per germline. The CDR3 is 16 residues long. V was cut by 6 bases and J by 3 bases, with 20 bases left in between. The CDR3 region is CASSQVNGRRDTEAFF. Here the CDR3 DNA reads TGCGCCAGCAGCCAAGTGAACGGTCGCCGGGACACTGAAGCTTTCTTT.

This clonotype was seen more than once but under ten times. V and J are TRBV5-6 and TRBJ1-5; the D gene is possibly TRBD1 (5 bases). The V end lost 0 bases, the J end lost 3 bases, and 13 bases lay between the germline ends. Per the germline V gene, CDR1 is SGHDT and CDR2 is YYEEEE. The CDR3 is 16 residues long. CDR3 sequence (DNA): TGTGCCAGCAGCTTGGGTAATCAGGGATCCAATCAGCCCCAGCATTTT. Protein sequence: CASSLGNQGSNQPQHF.